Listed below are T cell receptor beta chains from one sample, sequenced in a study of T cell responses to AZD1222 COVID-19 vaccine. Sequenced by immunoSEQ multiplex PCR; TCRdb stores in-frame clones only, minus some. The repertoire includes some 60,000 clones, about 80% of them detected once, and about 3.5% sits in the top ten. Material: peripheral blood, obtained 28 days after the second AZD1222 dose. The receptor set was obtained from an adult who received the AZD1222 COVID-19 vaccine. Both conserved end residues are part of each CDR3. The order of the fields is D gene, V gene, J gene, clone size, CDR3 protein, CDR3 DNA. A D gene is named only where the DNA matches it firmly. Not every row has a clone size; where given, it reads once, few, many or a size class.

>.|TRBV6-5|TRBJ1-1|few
CASSYLTDKGEAFF
TGTGCCAGCAGTTACCTGACAGACAAAGGGGAGGCTTTCTTT
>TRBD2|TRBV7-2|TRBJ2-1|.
CASSYKAGSGGEGEQFF
TGTGCCAGCAGCTACAAAGCGGGTAGCGGGGGAGAAGGGGAGCAGTTCTTC
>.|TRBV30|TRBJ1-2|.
CAWNQGNYGYTF
TGTGCCTGGAATCAGGGGAACTATGGCTACACCTTC
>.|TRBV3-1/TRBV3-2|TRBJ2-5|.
CASSHESSTGYQETQYF
TGTGCCAGCAGCCACGAAAGTTCCACAGGGTACCAAGAGACCCAGTACTTC
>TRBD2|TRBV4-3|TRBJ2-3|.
CASSQETSGGTDTQYF
TGCGCCAGCAGCCAAGAAACTAGCGGGGGAACAGATACGCAGTATTTT
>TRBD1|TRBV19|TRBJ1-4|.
CASSVGRDSGEKLFF
TGTGCCAGTAGCGTGGGGCGGGACAGCGGGGAAAAACTGTTTTTT
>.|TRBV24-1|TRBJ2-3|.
CATSEPRGGSDTQYF
TGTGCCACCAGTGAACCCAGGGGGGGGTCAGATACGCAGTATTTT
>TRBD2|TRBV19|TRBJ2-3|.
CASSPQRGVTDTQYF
TGTGCCAGTAGCCCTCAGCGGGGGGTCACAGATACGCAGTATTTT
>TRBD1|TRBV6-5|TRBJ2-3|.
CASRSGQGTDTQYF
TGTGCCAGCAGGTCAGGACAGGGCACAGATACGCAGTATTTT
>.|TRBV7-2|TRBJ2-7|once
CASSLADKTYEQYF
TGTGCCAGCAGCTTAGCGGACAAGACCTACGAGCAGTACTTC
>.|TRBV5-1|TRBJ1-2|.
CASTRDIREGGNYGYTF
TGCGCCAGCACCCGGGACATCCGAGAGGGGGGTAACTATGGCTACACCTTC
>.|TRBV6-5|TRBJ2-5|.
CASSYRGFGTETQYF
TGTGCCAGCAGTTACAGGGGCTTCGGTACAGAGACCCAGTACTTC
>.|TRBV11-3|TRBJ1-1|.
CANSPVRGNTEAFF
TGTGCCAACAGCCCGGTGCGCGGGAACACTGAAGCTTTCTTT
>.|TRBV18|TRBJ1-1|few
CASSPGGSADTEAFF
TGTGCCAGCTCACCAGGGGGGTCAGCGGACACTGAAGCTTTCTTT
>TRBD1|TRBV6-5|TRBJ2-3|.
CASRQGWNFYTQYF
TGTGCCAGCAGACAGGGGTGGAACTTTTATACGCAGTATTTT
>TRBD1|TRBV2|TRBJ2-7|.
CASRGGTGGMYEQYF
TGTGCCAGCCGAGGAGGGACAGGGGGCATGTACGAGCAGTACTTC
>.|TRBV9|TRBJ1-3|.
CASSVDVGTGNTIYF
TGTGCCAGCAGCGTAGATGTGGGGACTGGAAACACCATATATTTT
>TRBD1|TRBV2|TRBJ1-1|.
CASSTSWDRALNTEAFF
TGTGCCAGCAGTACAAGCTGGGACAGGGCACTGAACACTGAAGCTTTCTTT
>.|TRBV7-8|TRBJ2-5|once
CASSWDLGETQYF
TGTGCCAGCAGCTGGGACCTGGGGGAGACCCAGTACTTC
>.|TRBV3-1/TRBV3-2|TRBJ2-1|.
CASSQDSGRHNEQFF
TGTGCCAGCAGCCAAGATTCCGGGCGCCACAATGAGCAGTTCTTC
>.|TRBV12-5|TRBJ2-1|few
CASGLEGDEQFF
TGTGCTAGTGGTTTAGAGGGGGATGAGCAGTTCTTC
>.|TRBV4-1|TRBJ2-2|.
CASSQDPGTNTGELFF
TGCGCCAGCAGCCAAGATCCCGGAACGAACACCGGGGAGCTGTTTTTT
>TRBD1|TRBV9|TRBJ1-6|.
CASSVASGQGPNSPLHF
TGTGCCAGCAGCGTAGCTTCCGGACAGGGACCGAATTCACCCCTCCACTTT
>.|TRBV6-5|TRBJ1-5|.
CASSYSQASNQPQHF
TGTGCCAGCAGTTACTCTCAGGCGAGCAATCAGCCCCAGCATTTT
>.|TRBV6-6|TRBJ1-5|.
CASSYGGGDQPQHF
TGTGCCAGCAGTTACGGGGGGGGCGACCAGCCCCAGCATTTT
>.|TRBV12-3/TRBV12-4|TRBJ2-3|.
CAYLITDTQYF
TGTGCCTACCTGATCACAGATACGCAGTATTTT
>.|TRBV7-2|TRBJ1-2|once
CASSLGGRETIGYTF
TGTGCCAGCAGCTTAGGGGGGCGAGAAACCATTGGCTACACCTTC
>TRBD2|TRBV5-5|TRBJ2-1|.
CASSLVAGGALNEQFF
TGTGCCAGCAGCTTGGTAGCGGGGGGTGCTTTAAATGAGCAGTTCTTC
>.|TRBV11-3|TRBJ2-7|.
CASSFTGEYEQYF
TGTGCCAGCAGCTTCACGGGAGAATACGAGCAGTACTTC
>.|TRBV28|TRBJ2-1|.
CASSPLAFRGRPNYNEQFF
TGTGCCAGCAGTCCCCTCGCATTCCGGGGCCGCCCGAACTACAATGAGCAGTTCTTC
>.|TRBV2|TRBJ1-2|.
CAIISTGNYGYTF
TGTGCCATCATCAGTACAGGGAACTATGGCTACACCTTC
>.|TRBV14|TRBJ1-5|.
CASSPWTVNSNQPQHF
TGTGCCAGCAGCCCCTGGACAGTTAATAGCAATCAGCCCCAGCATTTT
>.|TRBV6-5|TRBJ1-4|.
CASRAPNEKLFF
TGTGCCAGCAGGGCCCCAAATGAAAAACTGTTTTTT
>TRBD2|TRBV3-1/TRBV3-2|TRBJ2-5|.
CASSPGLAGQETQYF
TGTGCCAGCAGCCCCGGACTAGCGGGGCAAGAGACCCAGTACTTC
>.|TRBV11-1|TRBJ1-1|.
CASSLLKGTEAFF
TGTGCCAGCAGCTTATTGAAAGGGACAGAAGCTTTCTTT
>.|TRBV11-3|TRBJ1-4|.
CASSQWNPAVGGEKLFF
TGTGCCAGCAGCCAATGGAATCCGGCCGTAGGGGGTGAAAAACTGTTTTTT
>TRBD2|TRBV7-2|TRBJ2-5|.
CASSLASGGYETQYF
TGTGCCAGCAGCCTGGCTAGCGGGGGCTATGAGACCCAGTACTTC